One sample yielded the 25 T cell receptor beta chains listed below, sequenced in a study of blood T cell repertoires in COVID-19. TCRdb's copy holds only in-frame clones and misses some; the assay was immunoSEQ multiplex PCR. Seen here are around 290,000 clones, roughly 86% observed once, and the top ten hold less than 3%. The sequencing sample was made of PBMCs or T cells enriched from blood (not recorded which). The receptors shown here come from a woman younger than 30 who had recovered from COVID-19.

The CDR3 reads CASSTVPGQGTDTQYF. CDR3 DNA sequence: TGCGCCAGCAGCACCGTCCCGGGACAGGGAACAGATACGCAGTATTTT. The chain has TRBV5-1 and TRBJ2-3, with 9 bases identical to TRBD1. This CDR3 spans 16 amino acids. Germline loops: CDR1 SGHRS, CDR2 YFSETQ. V lost 4 bases and J lost 3; bases outside the gene matches: 9.

This clone was seen a single time. The V call is TRBV7-2, the J call TRBJ1-3, with D hard to call. Trimming removed 4 bases at V and 6 bases at J, with 13 bases between. The CDR3 loop spans 14 amino acids. Germline loops: CDR1 SGHTA, CDR2 FQGNSA. CDR3 sequence (DNA): TGTGCCAGCAGCTCGGGGTACCGCGAAAACACCATATATTTT. It translates to CASSSGYRENTIYF.

The chain joins TRBV2 to TRBJ2-7; TRBD1 agrees at 8 bases. With V trimmed by 4 bases and J by 0 bases, 2 bases remained unmatched. Looked up from germline, CDR1 is SNHLY and CDR2 is FYNNEI. The CDR3 loop spans 14 amino acids. The DNA of the CDR3 is TGTGCCAGCAGTGTCCAGGGGGCCTCCTACGAGCAGTACTTC. Amino acids: CASSVQGASYEQYF.

This clone was found a few times. The chain has TRBV4-1 and TRBJ1-1; no clear D gene. Germline V gene sequence: CDR1 MGHRA, CDR2 YSYEKL. V lost 4 bases and J lost 5, with 14 bases in between. The CDR3 has 14 residues. The CDR3 here is CASSRGPRGTEAFF. DNA for the CDR3: TGCGCCAGCAGCCGTGGGCCCCGCGGGACTGAAGCTTTCTTT.

CDR3 residues: CASSEVGTGNTGELFF. CDR3 coding DNA: TGCGCCAGCAGTGAGGTTGGGACAGGGAACACCGGGGAGCTGTTTTTT. The rearrangement joins TRBV10-2 to TRBJ2-2; 8 nucleotides match TRBD1. Germline CDR1 and CDR2: WSHSY and SAAADI. The J segment lost 1 base and the V segment lost 2 bases, leaving 3 bases of the junction unmatched. This CDR3 comprises 16 residues.

The rearrangement links TRBV27 to TRBJ2-1; the D is unclear. Trimming took 4 bases from V and 2 from J, leaving 21 bases between them. Germline V gene lookup returns CDR1 MNHEY and CDR2 SMNVEV (reference sequence). CDR3 size: 18 residues. CDR3: CASSSFPPGEEPYNEQFF. The CDR3 DNA follows: TGTGCCAGCAGTTCATTCCCCCCCGGTGAGGAGCCCTACAATGAGCAGTTCTTC.

The rearrangement links TRBV6-4 to TRBJ2-3, with 10 bases that match TRBD2. The CDR3 is 16 residues long. CDR1 and CDR2 (germline): MRHNA, SNTAGT. V was pared by 0 bases and J by 4 bases, with 4 bases of the junction left unmatched. CDR3 in amino acids: CASSDSASGRPDTQYF. DNA of the CDR3: TGTGCCAGCAGTGACTCGGCTAGCGGGAGACCAGATACGCAGTATTTT.

The CDR3 loop is CASSLRGGMADTQYF. DNA of the CDR3: TGCGCCAGCAGCTTACGTGGGGGGATGGCAGATACGCAGTATTTT. The chain carries TRBV5-1 and TRBJ2-3, with a weak D call TRBD2 (6 bases). CDR3 length equals 15 residues. The germline V gene has CDR1 SGHRS and CDR2 YFSETQ. V was cut by 2 bases and J by 4 bases, with 14 bases left in between. The variable domain in full, with the rest retrieved from reference TRBV5-1 and TRBJ2-3, is KAGVTQTPRYLIKTRGQQVTLSCSPISGHRSVSWYQQTPGQGLQFLFEYFSETQRNKGNFPGRFSGRQFSNSRSEMNVSTLELGDSALYLCASSLRGGMADTQYFGPGTRLTVL.

This chain uses TRBV27 with TRBJ1-2, with D perhaps matching TRBD1 (6 bases). Germline V CDR1 and CDR2: MNHEY, SMNVEV (reference sequence). The CDR3 totals 16 residues. The V end was cut by 6 bases, the J end by 1 base, with 18 bases between. In DNA form, the CDR3 reads TGTGCCAGCAGATTCAGGGGCGCTGTGGGTAACTATGGCTACACCTTC. This encodes CASRFRGAVGNYGYTF.

The genes are TRBV25-1 and TRBJ1-3; D gene uncertain. The CDR3 is 15 amino acids. Trimming left V 2 bases short and J 0 bases short, with 8 bases between. Looked up from germline, CDR1 is MGHDK and CDR2 is SYGVNS. This chain's CDR3 is CASSEGPSSGNTIYF. DNA of the CDR3: TGTGCCAGCAGTGAAGGGCCAAGCTCTGGAAACACCATATATTTT.

The rearrangement links TRBV7-8 to TRBJ1-4, with D uncertain. The germline CDR1 and CDR2 sequences are SGHVS and FQNEAQ. This CDR3 region has 15 residues. Trimming cost V 4 bases and J 8 bases, with 17 bases left between them. Written as DNA, the CDR3 is TGTGCCAGCAGCTCCCGAGGTGTTCCTGACGAAAAACTGTTTTTT. Its protein product is CASSSRGVPDEKLFF. The complete variable domain, with remaining parts taken from reference TRBV7-8 and TRBJ1-4, reads GAGVSQSPRYKVAKRGQDVALRCDPISGHVSLFWYQQALGQGPEFLTYFQNEAQLDKSGLPSDRFFAERPEGSVSTLKIQRTQQEDSAVYLCASSSRGVPDEKLFFGSGTQLSVL.

The chain carries TRBV7-6 and TRBJ1-1; D possibly corresponds to TRBD1 (5 bases). Between the trimmed V and J ends, which lost 6 bases and 7 bases, there was a span of 15 bases. This CDR3 comprises 13 residues. Germline-derived CDR1 and CDR2 are SGHVS and FNYEAQ. The CDR3 region has the DNA TGTGCCAGCAGTCCTACAGGAACGAATGAAGCTTTCTTT. Translating it yields CASSPTGTNEAFF.

The rearrangement uses TRBV25-1 and TRBJ1-1; D remains ambiguous. V lost 0 bases to trimming and J lost 4 bases, with 6 bases between them. This CDR3 has 13 residues. CDR1 and CDR2 (germline): MGHDK, SYGVNS. This CDR3 reads CASSEYWSTEAFF. The CDR3, as DNA: TGTGCCAGCAGTGAATATTGGAGCACTGAAGCTTTCTTT.

This clone was counted once. This chain uses TRBV4-2 with TRBJ2-5, with D possibly matching TRBD1 (6 bases). Germline values: CDR1 LGHNA, CDR2 YNFKEQ. V shed 0 bases and J shed 2 bases, with 10 bases lying between them. This CDR3 is built from 15 residues. CDR3 in DNA: TGTGCCAGCAGCCAAGATGGGGGCAATCAAGAGACCCAGTACTTC. Translation gives CASSQDGGNQETQYF.

V usage is TRBV6-2 or TRBV6-3 and J usage is TRBJ2-7; TRBD1 matches 9 bases. V lost 6 bases, J lost 3 bases, and 9 bases stayed unmatched. The CDR3 extends over 15 amino acids. Germline lookup yields CDR1 MNHEY and CDR2 SVGEGT. The CDR3 spells CASSLGTGSVYEQYF. The CDR3 DNA follows: TGTGCCAGCAGCCTAGGGACAGGGTCCGTCTACGAGCAGTACTTC.

The chain uses TRBV24-1 and TRBJ2-1, with D possibly matching TRBD2 (5 bases). Trimming pared 5 bases from V and 9 bases from J, leaving 7 bases between. This CDR3 is built from 11 residues. Germline CDR1 is KGHDR and CDR2 is SFDVKD. CDR3 bases: TGTGCCACCAGTGTGAGGGCTGAGCAGTTCTTC. Translation gives CATSVRAEQFF.

Written as DNA, the CDR3 is TGTGCCAGCAGCTTCCGCCAGGGGGATCGAGGGGGGTTGGCTTTCTTT. Its translation is CASSFRQGDRGGLAFF. The chain employs TRBV7-2 and TRBJ1-1, with 7 bases that match TRBD1. V lost 3 bases to trimming and J lost 11 bases; unmatched junction nucleotides: 18. The germline CDR1 and CDR2 sequences are SGHTA and FQGNSA. The CDR3 has 16 amino acids.

This clone was recorded at least ten times. This sequence joins TRBV28 and TRBJ1-2; TRBD1 matches 9 bases. The V and J ends lost 6 bases and 3 bases, in that order; junction bases with no gene match: 14. Germline CDR1 MDHEN, CDR2 SYDVKM. This CDR3 contains 17 residues. The CDR3 sequence: CASRLRSGTGWDYGYTF. The CDR3 DNA is TGTGCCAGCAGGTTAAGGTCCGGGACAGGGTGGGACTATGGCTACACCTTC.

The sample holds one count of this clone. The chain has TRBV19 and TRBJ1-1; D is unclear. The CDR3 length is 14 residues. V dropped 5 bases and J dropped 0 bases, with 10 bases sitting between them. CDR1 LNHDA and CDR2 SQIVND come from the germline V gene (reference sequence). CDR3 nucleotide sequence: TGTGCCAGTAGTGAAAATGGGCTGAACACTGAAGCTTTCTTT. Amino acids: CASSENGLNTEAFF.

CDR3 DNA: TGCGCCAGCAGCCTAGGACAGGGGGGGAGCGTGAACACTGAAGCTTTCTTT. Protein product: CASSLGQGGSVNTEAFF. The V and J genes are TRBV5-1 and TRBJ1-1; 10 nucleotides align to TRBD1. Germline V lookup: CDR1 SGHRS, CDR2 YFSETQ. V trimming: 4 bases; J trimming: 0 bases; junction bases outside the gene matches: 9. CDR3 size: 17 residues.

The CDR3 nucleotides read TGTGCCAGCTCACCACCAGCGGCGGGGGGCCTAGAAAAACTGTTTTTT. Translating gives CASSPPAAGGLEKLFF. The rearrangement links TRBV18 to TRBJ1-4, with D possibly being TRBD1 (6 bases). CDR3 length: 16 residues. Trimming removed 0 bases from V and 8 bases from J, with 16 bases in between. Looked up from germline, CDR1 is KGHSH and CDR2 is LQKENI.

This chain uses TRBV13 with TRBJ1-2; 8 nucleotides agree with TRBD1. CDR3 length: 15 amino acids. J lost 6 bases, V lost 5 bases, and 11 bases had no gene match. The germline CDR1 and CDR2 sequences are PRHDT and FYEKMQ (reference sequence). The CDR3 DNA follows: TGTGCCAGCAGCGGCGGGCCAGGGGGCGCGGATGGCTACACCTTC. Encoded protein: CASSGGPGGADGYTF.

This chain connects TRBV7-8 to TRBJ1-1; tentatively, D is TRBD1 (6 bases). V lost 2 bases and J 1 base, leaving 14 bases between the germline ends. Germline V gives CDR1 SGHVS, CDR2 FQNEAQ. The CDR3 runs to 16 residues. The CDR3 is CASSLPGGATNTEAFF. In DNA, the CDR3 is TGTGCCAGCAGCTTACCGGGGGGGGCAACGAACACTGAAGCTTTCTTT.

This clone was found once. V is TRBV18 and J is TRBJ1-1, with 9 bases matching TRBD1. The CDR3 contains 15 residues. The germline CDR1 and CDR2 sequences are KGHSH and LQKENI. J lost 3 bases, V lost 6 bases, and 8 bases had no gene match. CDR3 sequence reads: CASSNLQGADTEAFF. CDR3 bases: TGTGCCAGCTCGAACCTACAGGGGGCCGACACTGAAGCTTTCTTT. Filled out from reference TRBV18 and TRBJ1-1, the complete variable domain reads NAGVMQNPRHLVRRRGQEARLRCSPMKGHSHVYWYRQLPEEGLKFMVYLQKENIIDESGMPKERFSAEFPKEGPSILRIQQVVRGDSAAYFCASSNLQGADTEAFFGQGTRLTVV.

The CDR3 protein is CASSEWDTGILNEQFF. The CDR3 DNA sequence: TGTGCCAGCAGTGAGTGGGACACCGGTATTCTCAATGAGCAGTTCTTC. The chain is built from TRBV2 and TRBJ2-1; D may be TRBD1 (6 bases). V was trimmed by 3 bases and J by 6 bases, leaving 18 bases between them. The CDR3 length is 16 residues. CDR1 is SNHLY, CDR2 FYNNEI, per germline.